Here is one T cell receptor (beta chain) with its context. This sample is part of a study of T-cell memory formation after mild COVID-19. CDR1 and CDR2 (germline): MGHRA, YSYEKL. Trimming shortened V by 0 bases and J by 5 bases, and 11 bases separated the two germline ends. This CDR3 has 15 residues. TCRdb reanalysed the 5' RACE reads using MiXCR and keeps one entry per CDR3 protein. The sample lists fewer than 350,000 distinct CDR3 sequences; around 8% were seen once. The chain couples TRBV4-1 to TRBJ1-5; D possibly corresponds to TRBD1 (5 bases). This receptor was taken from a man in his late teens or twenties who had mild COVID-19 (a few samples of this study predate the infection). Cell type and time point are not known. Sequencing was done on a sample of PBMCs or a T cell subset sorted from them (not recorded which). Here the CDR3 DNA reads TGCGCCAGCAGCCAAGATGGGGGGGGTGATCAGCCCCAGCATTTT. Protein: CASSQDGGGDQPQHF.